The 14 T cell receptor beta chains given below trace back to one sample, sequenced in a study of response to subunit inactivated influenza vaccine. MiXCR, applied by TCRdb to the RT-PCR reads, yields one record per CDR3 protein. In the table there are 280,000 or so distinct CDR3 sequences, just over 20% of which are singletons. Specimen: PBMCs from blood, collected 21 months after vaccination. All receptors derive from a man between 50 and 75 years old who received an inactivated influenza vaccine.

This chain connects TRBV5-1 to TRBJ2-7; D is possibly TRBD1 or TRBD2 (6 bases each). Germline lookup yields CDR1 SGHRS and CDR2 YFSETQ. V was pared by 3 bases and J by 0 bases, with 28 bases between. The CDR3 totals 20 residues. DNA of the CDR3: TGCGCCAGCAGCTCTGTTTCCCCGGGGGCCGGAATCCCTCGCTCCTACGAGCAGTACTTC. Its translation is CASSSVSPGAGIPRSYEQYF.

The chain carries TRBV11-2 and TRBJ2-2; D gene uncertain. The germline V gene has CDR1 SGHAT and CDR2 FQNNGV. Trimming removed 0 bases at V and 7 bases at J, with 9 bases between. This CDR3 spans 14 amino acids. The CDR3 region is CASSLEMGGGELFF. The CDR3 nucleotides read TGTGCCAGCAGCTTAGAAATGGGCGGCGGGGAGCTGTTTTTT.

The chain combines TRBV18 with TRBJ2-2, with unresolved D. The V gene lost 2 bases and the J gene lost 0 bases, with 16 bases spanning the gap. Per the germline V gene, CDR1 is KGHSH and CDR2 is LQKENI. CDR3 length: 18 amino acids. For the CDR3, the DNA is TGTGCCAGCTCACCAGGCCCCTCGTCTTATTCGAACACCGGGGAGCTGTTTTTT. Amino acids: CASSPGPSSYSNTGELFF.

The rearrangement links TRBV5-5 to TRBJ1-1, with D unresolved. This CDR3 has 14 residues. V was shortened by 0 bases and J by 1 base, with 7 bases between the two germline ends. Germline V lookup: CDR1 SGHKS, CDR2 YYEKEE (reference sequence). The CDR3 DNA reads TGTGCCAGCAGCTTGGCCGCAGCGAACACTGAAGCTTTCTTT. Translating gives CASSLAAANTEAFF.

The V and J genes are TRBV12-3 or TRBV12-4 and TRBJ2-2; D gene ambiguous. Trimming stripped 8 bases from V and 0 bases from J, with 7 bases between. The CDR3 runs 13 residues. The CDR3 coding sequence is TGTGCCAGCGCCGAGTCGAACACCGGGGAGCTGTTTTTT. Protein: CASAESNTGELFF.

CDR3 sequence (DNA): TGTGCCAGCAGTCGGGACACTGAAGCTTTCTTT. This codes for CASSRDTEAFF. The chain has TRBV6-6 and TRBJ1-1, with D hard to call. V lost 5 bases and J 3 bases, leaving 4 bases between the germline ends. Germline assignment: CDR1 MNHNY and CDR2 SVGAGI (reference sequence). The CDR3 has 11 residues.

The chain combines TRBV12-3 or TRBV12-4 with TRBJ1-5, with 11 bases identical to TRBD1. The trim removed 5 bases at V and 4 bases at J, leaving 7 bases unmatched. The CDR3 consists of 16 residues. This chain's CDR3 is CASSPAGQGANQPQHF. The DNA of the CDR3 is TGTGCCAGCAGTCCTGCTGGACAGGGGGCGAATCAGCCCCAGCATTTT.

This clonotype was picked up a small number of times. The gene calls are TRBV6-2 or TRBV6-3 and TRBJ1-5; D uncertain. V gave up 3 bases and J gave up 5 bases, with 8 bases separating them. Germline-derived CDR1 and CDR2 are MNHEY and SVGEGT. The CDR3 runs 13 residues. The CDR3 region has the DNA TGTGCCAGCAGTTATTCTAGGGATCAGCCCCAGCATTTT. It codes for CASSYSRDQPQHF.

The CDR3, as DNA: TGTGCCAGCAGTTACGGGGACAGGGTGAACACTGAAGCTTTCTTT. Residues: CASSYGDRVNTEAFF. V is TRBV6-5 and J is TRBJ1-1; 9 bases are a match to TRBD1. The germline V gene encodes CDR1 MNHEY and CDR2 SVGAGI. This CDR3 has 15 amino acids. With V trimmed by 2 bases and J by 0 bases, 1 base remained unmatched.

This clonotype was seen more than once but under ten times. The rearrangement uses TRBV7-2 and TRBJ1-4; D is uncertain. Germline V gene lookup returns CDR1 SGHTA and CDR2 FQGNSA. V lost 1 base, J lost 8 bases, and 14 bases lay in between. This CDR3 has 15 residues. CDR3: CASSLGVLTGEKLFF. CDR3 sequence (DNA): TGTGCCAGCAGCTTAGGTGTCCTAACGGGGGAAAAACTGTTTTTT.

The rearrangement uses TRBV20-1 and TRBJ1-6, with D possibly matching TRBD1 (5 bases). Deletions cut 1 base from V and 5 bases from J, with 15 bases between. CDR1 and CDR2 (germline): DFQATT, SNEGSKA (reference sequence). The length of the CDR3 is 16 residues. The CDR3 DNA reads TGCAGTGCTAGAGGAGATGTAGGGACCGATAATTCACCCCTCCACTTT. Translating it yields CSARGDVGTDNSPLHF.

The chain uses TRBV5-1 and TRBJ1-4; TRBD1 agrees at 8 bases. Germline V gene lookup returns CDR1 SGHRS and CDR2 YFSETQ. V shed 2 bases, J shed 5 bases, and the junction held 5 bases outside the gene matches. The CDR3 is made up of 15 amino acids. This CDR3 reads CASSLWGQENEKLFF. The CDR3 coding sequence is TGCGCCAGCAGCTTATGGGGACAGGAAAATGAAAAACTGTTTTTT. The whole variable domain, filled in from reference TRBV5-1 and TRBJ1-4, reads KAGVTQTPRYLIKTRGQQVTLSCSPISGHRSVSWYQQTPGQGLQFLFEYFSETQRNKGNFPGRFSGRQFSNSRSEMNVSTLELGDSALYLCASSLWGQENEKLFFGSGTQLSVL.

This clonotype was observed a handful of times. The chain combines TRBV5-8 with TRBJ2-3; TRBD2 matches 7 bases. This CDR3 has 17 residues. J was trimmed by 2 bases and V by 0 bases; bases with no gene match: 9. CDR1 is SGHTS and CDR2 is YDEGEE in the germline V gene. The CDR3 protein is CASSLVASGPFTDTQYF. The CDR3 nucleotides read TGTGCCAGCAGCTTGGTGGCTAGCGGACCATTCACAGATACGCAGTATTTT.

This clonotype turned up a few times. This sequence joins TRBV6-6 and TRBJ1-1; D ambiguous. Germline CDR1 and CDR2: MNHNY and SVGAGI (reference sequence). V shed 6 bases and J shed 6 bases, with 17 bases lying between them. The CDR3 contains 14 residues. The CDR3 DNA sequence: TGTGCCAGCAGCCCCCGAACGAAGTTTGCTGAAGCTTTCTTT. Translated, it gives CASSPRTKFAEAFF.